This TCR beta chain appears in the sequencing data of a study of T cells after yellow fever vaccination. Findings and limits, study-wide: Relatively few clonotypes were ones that appeared in both CD4 and CD8 compartments.

The V end was cut by 5 bases, the J end by 1 base, with 11 bases between. CDR1 and CDR2 from the germline V gene are SGHVS and FQNEAQ. This CDR3 is built from 14 residues. This clonotype was seen only a few times. Its antigen remains unknown. UMIs and a universal primer site were added when TCR cDNA was made by 5'RACE template switching. One entry per CDR3 protein, called by TCRdb with MiXCR from the 5' RACE reads. The table has around 340,000 distinct CDR3 sequences, 8.7% seen once; the top ten hold about 20%. This chain uses TRBV7-8 with TRBJ1-1, with a weak D call TRBD1 (5 bases). The source was PBMCs, collected on the day of the first yellow fever vaccination. This clonotype was obtained from a man between 18 and 29 years old who received the YFV17D yellow fever vaccine. The CDR3 DNA reads as TGTGCCAGCAGCCAAGACACAGGGAACACTGAAGCTTTCTTT. Protein product: CASSQDTGNTEAFF.